What follows are 31 T cell receptor beta chains derived from one specimen sequenced in a study of Ad26.COV2.S vaccination and SARS-CoV-2 variants. Generated by immunoSEQ multiplex PCR, the TCRdb table keeps only in-frame clones and is missing some. The data hold about 390,000 clones, with 80% to 90% observed a single time. Treatment specified: roughly 20 received Ad26.COV2.S at low or high dose, single or two shots; 5 received placebo; per-sample allocation not given. The investigators took samples on day 63 after the first vaccine or placebo injection. The sample here was peripheral blood, taken in a trial of Ad26.COV2.S vaccine versus placebo. The origin of the receptors is a person between 18 and 65 years old who received the Ad26.COV2.S COVID-19 vaccine or a placebo.

This chain links TRBV5-1 with TRBJ1-5; 8 nucleotides align to TRBD1. V was pared by 2 bases and J by 4 bases, with 2 bases of the junction left unmatched. The CDR3 runs to 14 residues. From germline, CDR1 is SGHRS and CDR2 YFSETQ. CDR3 coding DNA: TGCGCCAGCAGCTTTGGACAGGGAAATCAGCCCCAGCATTTT. Its protein is CASSFGQGNQPQHF.

The CDR3 loop reads CASSRGGADTQYF. As DNA, the CDR3 is TGTGCCAGCAGCCGGGGGGGGGCGGATACGCAGTATTTT. This chain connects TRBV11-3 to TRBJ2-3, with 8 bases that match TRBD2. Trimming removed 5 bases from V and 6 bases from J; junction bases left unmatched: 4. The CDR3 has 13 amino acids. Germline CDR1 is SGHNT and CDR2 is YENEEA.

The rearrangement uses TRBV6-5 and TRBJ1-4; the match to TRBD1 covers 7 bases. This CDR3 is built from 14 residues. Germline trimming cut 7 bases from V and 3 bases from J; bases unmatched to any gene: 5. Germline assignment: CDR1 MNHEY and CDR2 SVGAGI. In DNA form, the CDR3 reads TGTGCCAGCACCCCTCAGGGGGCTAATGAAAAACTGTTTTTT. It translates to CASTPQGANEKLFF.

V and J are TRBV7-8 and TRBJ1-2; a weak D match, TRBD1 (5 bases). Trimming cost V 7 bases and J 7 bases, with 28 bases left between them. The CDR3 runs 17 residues. Germline CDR1 SGHVS, CDR2 FQNEAQ. Here the CDR3 DNA reads TGTGCCAGCAACCTAGAGAGGGTGGGGACCCAGGGAGGTGGCTACACCTTC. Protein: CASNLERVGTQGGGYTF.

V is TRBV3-1 (or the pseudogene TRBV3-2) and J is TRBJ1-3; D gene uncertain. V was cut by 1 base and J by 0 bases, with 7 bases left in between. The CDR3 runs to 15 residues. Germline CDR1 and CDR2: LGHDT and YNNKEL (reference sequence). In DNA, the CDR3 is TGTGCCAGCAGCCAAGTCCAAAACTCTGGAAACACCATATATTTT. As protein: CASSQVQNSGNTIYF.

The rearrangement links TRBV5-1 to TRBJ2-7; 10 bases line up with TRBD1. Losses at the gene ends were 4 bases for V and 7 bases for J; bases not matched to a gene: 14. The CDR3 has 16 residues. CDR1 and CDR2 (germline): SGHRS, YFSETQ. The CDR3 region is CASSPQPGQGRGEQYF. CDR3 DNA sequence: TGCGCCAGCAGCCCCCAACCGGGACAGGGGCGGGGAGAGCAGTACTTC.

This clone was counted only a few times. V and J are TRBV27 and TRBJ2-2; tentatively, D is TRBD1 or TRBD2 (5 bases each). Germline V lookup: CDR1 MNHEY, CDR2 SMNVEV (reference sequence). The V end was cut by 3 bases, the J end by 4 bases, with 12 bases between. CDR3 length: 15 amino acids. The DNA of the CDR3 is TGTGCCAGCAGTTTGGTGGGGGTCGGCACCGGGGAGCTGTTTTTT. It yields the protein CASSLVGVGTGELFF.

J is TRBJ1-2 and V is TRBV5-6; weak D call: TRBD1 (6 bases). V lost 6 bases and J 7 bases, leaving 16 bases between the germline ends. CDR1 and CDR2 from the germline V gene are SGHDT and YYEEEE. The CDR3 consists of 13 residues. The CDR3 is CASTGFGGLGYTF. As DNA, the CDR3 is TGTGCCAGCACGGGGTTCGGGGGCCTTGGCTACACCTTC.

Comment on this clone: Sequence at one end of the junction differs from germline and may be a read error. The V call is TRBV7-2, the J call TRBJ2-7; the D call may be TRBD1 or TRBD2 (5 bases each). The CDR3 totals 14 residues. CDR1 and CDR2 from the germline V gene are SGHTA and FQGNSA. CDR3 amino acids: CASSLTGTSFEQYF. CDR3 nucleotide sequence: TGTGCCAGCAGCTTAACCGGGACCTCCTTCGAGCAGTACTTC.

The chain couples TRBV18 to TRBJ1-1; tentatively, D is TRBD1 (5 bases). This CDR3 comprises 13 residues. Trimming stripped 4 bases from V and 5 bases from J, with 11 bases between. From germline, CDR1 is KGHSH and CDR2 LQKENI. In nucleotides, the CDR3 is TGTGCCAGCTCACGAGAGGAGGGGACTGAAGCTTTCTTT. Protein: CASSREEGTEAFF.

The CDR3 DNA sequence: TGTGCCAGCAGCTTTCGTCCCAGCGGGGGGGAATATCAGATCGGGGAGCTGTTTTTT. The encoded protein is CASSFRPSGGEYQIGELFF. The chain has TRBV7-6 and TRBJ2-2; 10 bases are a match to TRBD2. Germline V CDR1 and CDR2: SGHVS, FNYEAQ. V dropped 3 bases and J dropped 7; count of bases not matched to a gene: 17. The length of the CDR3 is 19 residues.

The chain joins TRBV5-1 to TRBJ1-3; TRBD1 agrees at 7 bases. Germline V CDR1 and CDR2: SGHRS, YFSETQ. V dropped 0 bases and J dropped 4; count of bases not matched to a gene: 7. The length of the CDR3 is 16 residues. The DNA for the CDR3 is TGCGCCAGCAGCTTGGCCCCGACAGGGCAAGGAAACACCATATATTTT. This sequence encodes CASSLAPTGQGNTIYF.

A few counts support this clone. The chain joins TRBV5-1 to TRBJ2-7; the D gene is possibly TRBD1 (6 bases). The CDR3 loop spans 14 amino acids. Germline V lookup: CDR1 SGHRS, CDR2 YFSETQ. The V and J ends lost 4 bases and 4 bases respectively, with 15 bases between them. The DNA of the CDR3 is TGCGCCAGCAGCGAAAACAGGGCGCCTTACGAGCAGTACTTC. Translating it yields CASSENRAPYEQYF.

The CDR3 DNA is TGTGCCAGCAGTTTGGGGGGCGCGGATGGCTACACCTTC. Translating it yields CASSLGGADGYTF. The chain employs TRBV27 and TRBJ1-2; possibly TRBD1 for D (6 bases). The CDR3 is 13 amino acids. Germline V gene sequence: CDR1 MNHEY, CDR2 SMNVEV (reference sequence). Trimming took 3 bases from V and 6 from J, leaving 11 bases between them.

The rearrangement uses TRBV19 and TRBJ1-5; D is perhaps TRBD1 (6 bases). There are 12 residues in the CDR3. V lost 6 bases and J 7 bases, leaving 10 bases between the germline ends. Germline values: CDR1 LNHDA, CDR2 SQIVND (reference sequence). The CDR3, as DNA: TGTGCCAGTAGGCTACAGGGACAGCCCCAGCATTTT. This gives the protein CASRLQGQPQHF.

This chain uses TRBV5-6 with TRBJ2-3, with a tentative D call TRBD1 (6 bases). V lost 0 bases and J 3 bases, leaving 11 bases between the germline ends. CDR1 SGHDT and CDR2 YYEEEE come from the germline V gene. The CDR3 sequence is 15 residues long. The CDR3 DNA reads TGTGCCAGCAGCTTGGGGGGGCTGGCAACAGATACGCAGTATTTT. Protein sequence: CASSLGGLATDTQYF.

The DNA of the CDR3 is TGTGCCAGCAGCCCCTACCCGGACAGGGCTGAAGCTTTCTTT. Protein product: CASSPYPDRAEAFF. The chain combines TRBV9 with TRBJ1-1; 8 bases align to TRBD1. Germline CDR1 reads SGDLS; CDR2 reads YYNGEE. The CDR3 contains 14 residues. J gave up 6 bases and V 4 bases, and 8 bases lay outside the gene matches.

This clone appeared once. The V and J genes are TRBV5-1 and TRBJ1-1; the D gene is possibly TRBD1 (5 bases). The CDR3 consists of 12 residues. The V and J ends lost 2 bases and 11 bases respectively, with 13 bases between them. CDR1 SGHRS and CDR2 YFSETQ come from the germline V gene. In DNA, the CDR3 is TGCGCCAGCAGCTTTCGAGGGGAATGGGCTTTCTTT. It yields the protein CASSFRGEWAFF.

The chain has TRBV5-1 and TRBJ2-3; D is ambiguous. Trimming left V 5 bases short and J 4 bases short, with 17 bases between. CDR1 is SGHRS and CDR2 is YFSETQ in the germline V gene. This CDR3 region has 15 residues. The CDR3 DNA follows: TGCGCCAGCAGTAGCTCCCCGAATGGCGCAGATACGCAGTATTTT. Protein: CASSSSPNGADTQYF.

The genes are TRBV11-2 and TRBJ1-1; D gene ambiguous. This CDR3 has 18 residues. Germline values: CDR1 SGHAT, CDR2 FQNNGV. The ends were cut back, 3 bases at V and 1 base at J, with 21 bases in the middle. CDR3 amino acids: CASSFPRGALPKNTEAFF. CDR3 sequence (DNA): TGTGCCAGCAGCTTTCCCCGGGGTGCGCTCCCCAAGAACACTGAAGCTTTCTTT.

This rearrangement joins TRBV7-6 to TRBJ1-4; D gene uncertain. The germline V and J ends were trimmed by 5 bases and 2 bases, with 9 bases remaining between them. The CDR3 runs 14 residues. Germline values: CDR1 SGHVS, CDR2 FNYEAQ. The CDR3 bases are TGTGCCAGCAGCCTCTCCTCCACTAATGAAAAACTGTTTTTT. It specifies CASSLSSTNEKLFF.

This clone occurred once. This sequence joins TRBV11-3 and TRBJ2-3; maybe TRBD1 (5 bases). The V end was cut by 2 bases, the J end by 0 bases, with 9 bases between. The CDR3 loop spans 15 amino acids. Germline V gene lookup returns CDR1 SGHNT and CDR2 YENEEA. The CDR3 protein is CASSLRAGSTDTQYF. The CDR3, as DNA: TGTGCCAGCAGCTTACGGGCAGGGAGCACAGATACGCAGTATTTT.

The chain is built from TRBV6-5 and TRBJ1-1; D ambiguous. Germline CDR1 reads MNHEY; CDR2 reads SVGAGI. V shed 7 bases and J shed 4 bases, with 16 bases lying between them. CDR3 length: 14 residues. This chain's CDR3 is CASTQGRLGTEAFF. The CDR3 bases are TGTGCCAGCACCCAAGGACGATTGGGCACTGAAGCTTTCTTT.

The chain couples TRBV2 to TRBJ1-2, with D unresolved. Germline-derived CDR1 and CDR2 are SNHLY and FYNNEI. The CDR3 is made up of 13 amino acids. The germline V and J ends were trimmed by 5 bases and 8 bases, with 15 bases remaining between them. The DNA for the CDR3 is TGTGCCAGCAGTACGGACTCTTTGGGAGGCTACACCTTC. Translated, it gives CASSTDSLGGYTF.

This clone was seen a handful of times. The chain joins TRBV7-2 to TRBJ1-3; 7 positions agree with TRBD1. Per germline, CDR1 SGHTA and CDR2 FQGNSA. J gave up 3 bases and V 5 bases, and 4 bases lay outside the gene matches. CDR3 length: 14 amino acids. In DNA, the CDR3 is TGTGCCAGCAGCCACAGGGGAGGTGGAAACACCATATATTTT. It is translated as CASSHRGGGNTIYF. The entire variable domain, with the rest obtained from reference TRBV7-2 and TRBJ1-3, is as follows: GAGVSQSPSNKVTEKGKDVELRCDPISGHTALYWYRQSLGQGLEFLIYFQGNSAPDKSGLPSDRFSAERTGGSVSTLTIQRTQQEDSAVYLCASSHRGGGNTIYFGEGSWLTVV.

V gene TRBV10-3 combines with J gene TRBJ1-2; 8 bases map to TRBD1. The CDR3 contains 13 residues. V lost 5 bases to trimming and J lost 8 bases; unmatched junction nucleotides: 7. CDR1 is ENHRY, CDR2 SYGVKD, per germline. The CDR3 is CAISFQGAGGYTF. The CDR3 DNA reads as TGTGCCATCAGTTTCCAGGGGGCGGGAGGCTACACCTTC.

The genes are TRBV4-2 and TRBJ1-2; 7 nucleotides line up with TRBD1. CDR1 is LGHNA and CDR2 is YNFKEQ in the germline V gene. The CDR3 has 16 amino acids. V shed 0 bases and J 3 bases; nucleotides not matched to a gene: 7. CDR3 nucleotide sequence: TGTGCCAGCAGCCAAGATATCGGCAGGGGGGACTATGGCTACACCTTC. Protein sequence: CASSQDIGRGDYGYTF.

V is TRBV20-1 and J is TRBJ2-3, with 14 bases aligning to TRBD2. This CDR3 is 17 amino acids long. Looked up from germline, CDR1 is DFQATT and CDR2 is SNEGSKA (reference sequence). The V segment lost 3 bases and the J segment 6 bases; nucleotides outside the gene matches: 11. This CDR3 reads CSASDIPGLAGDDTQYF. The CDR3 DNA reads TGCAGTGCTAGTGATATTCCGGGACTAGCGGGGGACGATACGCAGTATTTT.

The chain combines TRBV6-5 with TRBJ1-4; 9 nucleotides match TRBD1. Germline assignment: CDR1 MNHEY and CDR2 SVGAGI. The V segment lost 6 bases and the J segment 8 bases; nucleotides outside the gene matches: 7. CDR3 length: 14 residues. CDR3 in DNA: TGTGCCAGCAGCACCCTTGGACAGGGGGAAAAACTGTTTTTT. Protein product: CASSTLGQGEKLFF.

The rearrangement uses TRBV5-8 and TRBJ2-1, with 8 bases that match TRBD2. V gave up 0 bases and J gave up 0 bases; unmatched junction bases: 2. Per germline, CDR1 SGHTS and CDR2 YDEGEE. This CDR3 is built from 16 residues. CDR3 sequence reads: CASSLVSGSSYNEQFF. CDR3 bases: TGTGCCAGCAGCTTGGTAAGCGGGAGCTCCTACAATGAGCAGTTCTTC.

This chain uses TRBV27 with TRBJ1-2; no reliable D call. With 1 base removed from V and 4 bases from J, the gap between germline ends came to 7 bases. Per the germline V gene, CDR1 is MNHEY and CDR2 is SMNVEV (reference sequence). CDR3 length: 13 residues. DNA of the CDR3: TGTGCCAGCAGTTTATTGCCCGGCTATGGCTACACCTTC. Protein sequence: CASSLLPGYGYTF.